These 21 T cell receptor beta chains were sequenced from one sample in a study of shared clonotypes between healthy human individuals. TCRdb keeps only in-frame clones here, not all; method: immunoSEQ multiplex PCR. The data contain over a million clones, roughly 95% of them singletons. Specimen: naive CD4+ T cells sorted from blood. Subset of the sample: CD45RA+ positively selected. These receptors were taken from a young man in good health.

This chain joins TRBV2 and TRBJ2-6; 7 nucleotides agree with TRBD1. Germline CDR1 SNHLY, CDR2 FYNNEI. V lost 1 base and J lost 4; bases outside the gene matches: 16. The CDR3 is made up of 20 amino acids. CDR3 region: CASSEEARQGFASGANVLTF. The CDR3 DNA reads as TGTGCCAGCAGTGAAGAGGCCAGACAGGGATTTGCGTCCGGGGCCAACGTCCTGACTTTC.

This clone was detected only once. This chain connects TRBV16 to TRBJ1-1; D not certain. Trimming shortened V by 4 bases and J by 8 bases, and 8 bases separated the two germline ends. The CDR3 consists of 11 residues. The V gene's germline CDR1 is KGHSY and CDR2 FQNENV. CDR3 sequence: CASSPGIEAFF. The DNA for the CDR3 is TGTGCCAGCAGCCCCGGTATCGAAGCTTTCTTT.

On this clone itself: Other DNA variants within this sample encode the same CDR3. CDR3 residues: CASSRTSGQETQYF. For the CDR3, the DNA is TGTGCCAGCAGCCGCACTAGCGGGCAAGAGACCCAGTACTTC. This chain links TRBV5-4 with TRBJ2-5, with TRBD2 matching over 9 bases. Germline CDR1 is SGHNT and CDR2 is YYREEE (reference sequence). The CDR3 loop spans 14 amino acids. V was clipped by 4 bases and J by 2 bases; unmatched bases: 3. Full variable domain (remainder filled in from reference TRBV5-4 and TRBJ2-5): ETGVTQSPTHLIKTRGQQVTLRCSSQSGHNTVSWYQQALGQGPQFIFQYYREEENGRGNFPPRFSGLQFPNYSSELNVNALELDDSALYLCASSRTSGQETQYFGPGTRLLVL.

The rearrangement links TRBV10-3 to TRBJ2-7; tentatively, D is TRBD2 (6 bases). CDR3 length equals 12 residues. Per the germline V gene, CDR1 is ENHRY and CDR2 is SYGVKD. The ends were cut back, 10 bases at V and 7 bases at J, with 17 bases in the middle. CDR3 nucleotides: TGTGCCAGCCAGGAGGGCCTCGGGGAGCAGTACTTC. Amino acid sequence: CASQEGLGEQYF.

J is TRBJ2-1 and V is TRBV5-1; a weak D match, TRBD1 (6 bases). With 2 bases removed from V and 7 bases from J, the gap between germline ends came to 19 bases. Germline CDR1 and CDR2: SGHRS and YFSETQ. The CDR3 is 16 residues long. The chain's CDR3 is CASSFTGKERENEQFF. The CDR3 DNA follows: TGCGCCAGCAGCTTCACAGGGAAAGAGCGAGAGAATGAGCAGTTCTTC.

This chain connects TRBV4-1 to TRBJ1-3; D gene uncertain. With 4 bases removed from V and 0 bases from J, the gap between germline ends came to 10 bases. The CDR3 length is 15 residues. Germline CDR1 and CDR2: MGHRA and YSYEKL. DNA for the CDR3: TGCGCCAGCAGCCTCGGGCGGAGCTCTGGAAACACCATATATTTT. Translation: CASSLGRSSGNTIYF.

The chain uses TRBV15 and TRBJ2-7; the match to TRBD1 covers 8 bases. Germline CDR1 LNHNV, CDR2 YYDKDF (reference sequence). The junction had 7 bases not matched to a gene; V was cut back by 0 bases and J by 6 bases. The length of the CDR3 is 15 residues. In DNA form, the CDR3 reads TGTGCCACCAGCAGAGACTGGACAGGGACGGGCGAGCAGTACTTC. Translated: CATSRDWTGTGEQYF.

The chain recombines TRBV7-9 with TRBJ1-2; D gene uncertain. The CDR3 has 16 residues. CDR1 and CDR2 (germline): SEHNR, FQNEAQ (reference sequence). V was clipped by 5 bases and J by 0 bases, with 16 bases between them. This CDR3 is CASSNRRGSTNYGYTF. DNA for the CDR3: TGTGCCAGCAGCAATAGGCGAGGATCTACTAACTATGGCTACACCTTC.

The rearrangement links TRBV7-9 to TRBJ2-3; unclear D gene. Germline-derived CDR1 and CDR2 are SEHNR and FQNEAQ (reference sequence). Deletions cut 8 bases from V and 3 bases from J, with 6 bases between. This CDR3 region has 11 residues. CDR3 region: CASLATDTQYF. The CDR3 DNA is TGTGCCAGCTTGGCTACAGATACGCAGTATTTT. Full variable domain (outside the CDR3, taken from reference TRBV7-9 and TRBJ2-3): DTGVSQNPRHKITKRGQNVTFRCDPISEHNRLYWYRQTLGQGPEFLTYFQNEAQLEKSRLLSDRFSAERPKGSFSTLEIQRTEQGDSAMYLCASLATDTQYFGPGTRLTVL.

The V call is TRBV14, the J call TRBJ2-1; D might be TRBD1 (5 bases). Germline values: CDR1 SGHDN, CDR2 FVKESK. This CDR3 comprises 16 residues. V lost 0 bases to trimming and J lost 7 bases, with 16 bases between them. CDR3 amino acids: CASSQEGLRVSNEQFF. The CDR3 DNA reads as TGTGCCAGCAGCCAAGAGGGTCTCAGGGTTAGTAATGAGCAGTTCTTC. Together with reference TRBV14 and TRBJ2-1, the CDR3 gives the full variable domain: EAGVTQFPSHSVIEKGQTVTLRCDPISGHDNLYWYRRVMGKEIKFLLHFVKESKQDESGMPNNRFLAERTGGTYSTLKVQPAELEDSGVYFCASSQEGLRVSNEQFFGPGTRLTVL.

This chain joins TRBV5-6 and TRBJ1-2; 11 positions match TRBD1. V was pared by 4 bases and J by 6 bases, with 5 bases of the junction left unmatched. CDR1 and CDR2 from the germline V gene are SGHDT and YYEEEE. The CDR3 sequence is 14 residues long. The CDR3 loop is CASSTWDRGDGYTF. The CDR3 nucleotides are TGTGCCAGCAGCACGTGGGACAGGGGGGATGGCTACACCTTC. The variable domain in full, with the rest retrieved from reference TRBV5-6 and TRBJ1-2, is DAGVTQSPTHLIKTRGQQVTLRCSPKSGHDTVSWYQQALGQGPQFIFQYYEEEERQRGNFPDRFSGHQFPNYSSELNVNALLLGDSALYLCASSTWDRGDGYTFGSGTRLTVV.

The chain carries TRBV7-2 and TRBJ2-1, with D possibly being TRBD1 or TRBD2 (5 bases each). The V gene lost 4 bases and the J gene lost 2 bases, with 15 bases spanning the gap. The V gene's germline CDR1 is SGHTA and CDR2 FQGNSA. This CDR3 contains 16 residues. The CDR3 here is CASSSGTPAPYNEQFF. The CDR3 nucleotides read TGTGCCAGCAGCTCCGGGACCCCAGCCCCCTACAATGAGCAGTTCTTC.

The chain couples TRBV5-4 to TRBJ2-2; 7 nucleotides agree with TRBD2. Germline values: CDR1 SGHNT, CDR2 YYREEE (reference sequence). V lost 7 bases and J lost 4; bases outside the gene matches: 1. The CDR3 runs 12 residues. CDR3 sequence (DNA): TGTGCCAGCCCGGGGGGCACCGGGGAGCTGTTTTTT. Its translation is CASPGGTGELFF.

This clone appeared a single time. The CDR3 protein is CASSYTGPFREQYF. The CDR3 region has the DNA TGTGCCAGTAGTTACACAGGGCCCTTTCGGGAGCAGTACTTC. The rearrangement links TRBV19 to TRBJ2-7; D possibly corresponds to TRBD1 (6 bases). CDR3 length equals 14 residues. Per germline, CDR1 LNHDA and CDR2 SQIVND (reference sequence). Trimming took off 5 bases at V and 7 bases at J, with 18 bases between the two ends.

V and J are TRBV2 and TRBJ2-2; D gene ambiguous. Germline V gene lookup returns CDR1 SNHLY and CDR2 FYNNEI. This CDR3 contains 13 residues. The ends were cut back, 6 bases at V and 5 bases at J, with 10 bases in the middle. Written as DNA, the CDR3 is TGTGCCAGCAGGGGCCAGTCTACCGGGGAGCTGTTTTTT. Residues: CASRGQSTGELFF.

As regards this clone: Different DNA sequences within this sample yield the same CDR3. The CDR3 spells CASSLRQGSYNEQFF. The CDR3 bases are TGTGCCAGCAGCTTAAGACAGGGGTCATACAATGAGCAGTTCTTC. This rearrangement joins TRBV7-2 to TRBJ2-1, with 8 bases lining up with TRBD1. This CDR3 is built from 15 residues. Germline lookup yields CDR1 SGHTA and CDR2 FQGNSA. With V trimmed by 2 bases and J by 4 bases, 4 bases remained unmatched.

The chain uses TRBV6-5 and TRBJ2-7; a possible D gene is TRBD1 (5 bases). CDR3 size: 13 residues. Germline loops: CDR1 MNHEY, CDR2 SVGAGI. V lost 2 bases to trimming and J lost 3 bases, with 8 bases between them. CDR3 bases: TGTGCCAGCAGTTACACAAGGGGCTACGAGCAGTACTTC. Its translation is CASSYTRGYEQYF.

The V gene is TRBV28, the J gene TRBJ2-5, with D perhaps matching TRBD2 (6 bases). CDR3 length: 14 residues. V lost 5 bases to trimming and J lost 4 bases, with 14 bases between them. Germline V CDR1 and CDR2: MDHEN, SYDVKM. The CDR3 DNA follows: TGTGCCAGCAGTGACCCTGACGGGAGAGAGACCCAGTACTTC. It encodes CASSDPDGRETQYF.

V usage is TRBV7-8 and J usage is TRBJ2-1; 8 positions agree with TRBD2. Germline CDR1 SGHVS, CDR2 FQNEAQ. Trimming removed 5 bases from V and 12 bases from J; junction bases left unmatched: 3. This CDR3 has 11 residues. CDR3 nucleotides: TGTGCCAGCAGCCTTAGCGGGATGCAGTTCTTC. This encodes CASSLSGMQFF.

This chain uses TRBV7-9 with TRBJ2-1, with 16 bases that match TRBD2. CDR1 is SEHNR, CDR2 FQNEAQ, per germline (reference sequence). This CDR3 comprises 18 residues. Germline trimming cut 4 bases from V and 7 bases from J; bases unmatched to any gene: 10. CDR3 bases: TGTGCCAGCAGCTATGGGGGACTAGCGGGAGGGCCGTATAATGAGCAGTTCTTC. This gives the protein CASSYGGLAGGPYNEQFF.

CDR3 coding DNA: TGTGCCAGCAGCGTCGTAGGGGCGACCTTGAACACTGAAGCTTTCTTT. Residues: CASSVVGATLNTEAFF. The chain recombines TRBV9 with TRBJ1-1, with D perhaps matching TRBD1 (5 bases). Germline V CDR1 and CDR2: SGDLS, YYNGEE. CDR3 length: 16 amino acids. The V and J ends lost 2 bases and 0 bases respectively, with 14 bases between them. The full variable domain, its missing parts supplied by reference TRBV9 and TRBJ1-1, is DSGVTQTPKHLITATGQRVTLRCSPRSGDLSVYWYQQSLDQGLQFLIQYYNGEERAKGNILERFSAQQFPDLHSELNLSSLELGDSALYFCASSVVGATLNTEAFFGQGTRLTVV.